These 28 T cell receptor beta chains were all obtained from the same sample, sequenced in a study of identical twins. MiXCR, run by TCRdb on the 5' RACE reads, gives a single entry per CDR3 protein. Seen here are about 550,000 distinct CDR3 sequences, 20% to 25% observed once, and the top ten hold roughly 0.5%. These data also formed part of another study, on yellow fever vaccine responses in identical twins.

The sample was CD4+ T cells sorted from blood. These receptors all stem from a woman between 18 and 29 years old in good health.

The V and J genes are TRBV10-3 and TRBJ1-2, with D tentatively TRBD1 (6 bases). The CDR3 consists of 12 residues. V was trimmed by 4 bases and J by 6 bases, leaving 9 bases between them. Germline loops: CDR1 ENHRY, CDR2 SYGVKD. The CDR3 reads CAISGGADGYTF. CDR3 DNA sequence: TGTGCCATCAGTGGGGGGGCTGATGGCTACACCTTC.

This clonotype was seen once. V and J are TRBV30 and TRBJ2-3; 9 positions agree with TRBD2. This CDR3 contains 14 residues. CDR1 and CDR2 (germline): GTSNPN, SVGIG (reference sequence). The ends lost 2 bases at V and 3 bases at J; junction bases unmatched: 3. The CDR3 protein is CAWSTLAGTDTQYF. The CDR3 DNA reads as TGTGCCTGGAGTACCCTAGCGGGGACAGATACGCAGTATTTT.

The CDR3 is CASKAGGHYNEQFF. In DNA form, the CDR3 reads TGTGCCAGCAAAGCGGGGGGCCACTACAATGAGCAGTTCTTC. This chain connects TRBV6-1 to TRBJ2-1; 9 bases line up with TRBD2. With V trimmed by 7 bases and J by 3 bases, 4 bases remained unmatched. This CDR3 is built from 14 residues. Germline V gives CDR1 MNHNS, CDR2 SASEGT.

This clonotype was seen more than once but under ten times. The chain uses TRBV2 and TRBJ2-7; D unclear. The CDR3 contains 9 residues. Trimming left V 7 bases short and J 5 bases short, with 3 bases between. The germline CDR1 and CDR2 sequences are SNHLY and FYNNEI. CDR3 amino acids: CASNDEQYF. In nucleotides, the CDR3 is TGTGCCAGCAACGACGAGCAGTACTTC.

V usage is TRBV19 and J usage is TRBJ2-1; D is possibly TRBD1 (6 bases). Between the trimmed V and J ends, which lost 6 bases and 3 bases, there was a span of 9 bases. The CDR3 length is 13 residues. Germline assignment: CDR1 LNHDA and CDR2 SQIVND (reference sequence). CDR3 sequence reads: CASRRDNYNEQFF. The CDR3 nucleotides read TGTGCCAGTAGGAGGGACAACTACAATGAGCAGTTCTTC.

This rearrangement joins TRBV20-1 to TRBJ2-7, with D maybe TRBD1 (5 bases). This CDR3 contains 13 residues. V was clipped by 4 bases and J by 2 bases, with 12 bases between them. Germline loops: CDR1 DFQATT, CDR2 SNEGSKA (reference sequence). CDR3 protein: CSATRQGAYEQYV. The CDR3 DNA is TGCAGTGCTACCCGGCAGGGCGCCTACGAGCAGTACGTC.

The rearrangement uses TRBV29-1 and TRBJ1-2; 8 nucleotides match TRBD1. J lost 4 bases, V lost 4 bases, and 5 bases had no gene match. This CDR3 has 13 amino acids. Germline-derived CDR1 and CDR2 are SQVTM and ANQGSEA. The CDR3 sequence: CSVGDRGTYGYTF. In DNA form, the CDR3 reads TGCAGCGTTGGTGACAGGGGAACCTATGGCTACACCTTC.

This clonotype has more than one count but fewer than ten. This chain uses TRBV12-3 or TRBV12-4 with TRBJ2-1, with TRBD2 identical over 9 bases. J gave up 0 bases and V 3 bases, and 15 bases lay outside the gene matches. There are 20 residues in the CDR3. The CDR3 DNA sequence: TGTGCCAGCAGTTTTGGGTTTCGAGCGGGGGGTACACCCTCCTACAATGAGCAGTTCTTC. It specifies CASSFGFRAGGTPSYNEQFF.

The chain employs TRBV12-3 or TRBV12-4 and TRBJ2-4; D unclear. This CDR3 comprises 14 residues. Trimming left V 7 bases short and J 3 bases short, with 13 bases between. This CDR3 is CASTRRTDKNIQYF. CDR3 in DNA: TGTGCCAGCACCCGCCGCACAGACAAAAACATTCAGTACTTC.

This clonotype came up a few times. V is TRBV21-1 and J is TRBJ1-6; TRBD1, the table's D call, was not compared with the DNA. TRBV21-1 is classified as a pseudogene. There are 18 residues in the CDR3. The CDR3 is CASIKTTGTTRYNSPLHF. CDR3 DNA: TGTGCCAGCATCAAGACCACCGGGACAACCAGATATAATTCACCCCTCCACTTT.

This clonotype has a handful of counts. This chain connects TRBV6-5 to TRBJ2-2, with D possibly TRBD2 on 5 matching bases. This CDR3 spans 16 amino acids. Trimming left V 1 base short and J 3 bases short, with 12 bases between. In germline, CDR1 is MNHEY, CDR2 SVGAGI. CDR3 coding DNA: TGTGCCAGCAGTTACTTTGCGGGCCCGGACACCGGGGAGCTGTTTTTT. This encodes CASSYFAGPDTGELFF.

This clonotype was found a few times. The junction departs from germline at one end; a sequencing error may be responsible. The chain uses TRBV7-9 and TRBJ1-2; weak D call: TRBD1 (6 bases). Germline V gene data show CDR1 as SEHNR and CDR2 as FQNEAQ (reference sequence). This CDR3 is 12 amino acids long. CDR3 nucleotide sequence: TGTGCCAGCAGCTGGACAGACTATAGCTACACCTTC. Its protein product is CASSWTDYSYTF.

The V gene is TRBV3-1, the J gene TRBJ2-5; 8 nucleotides agree with TRBD2. After removal of 6 bases from V and 1 base from J, the junction contained 4 bases not matched to a gene. Germline CDR1 reads LGHDT; CDR2 reads YNNKEL (reference sequence). The length of the CDR3 is 14 residues. CDR3 bases: TGTGCCAGCAGGGGGGGACTAGTCCAAGAGACCCAGTACTTC. It yields the protein CASRGGLVQETQYF.

This clonotype has just a few counts. The gene calls are TRBV6-5 and TRBJ2-5; either TRBD1 or TRBD2 may fit D (5 bases each). Trimming took 4 bases from V and 3 from J, leaving 12 bases between them. The CDR3 runs to 14 residues. Germline CDR1 is MNHEY and CDR2 is SVGAGI. In DNA form, the CDR3 reads TGTGCCAGCAGTTCCGGGACCCCGAAAGAGACCCAGTACTTC. Its protein product is CASSSGTPKETQYF.

The gene calls are TRBV10-3 and TRBJ1-1; D remains unclear. This CDR3 comprises 16 residues. Germline CDR1 is ENHRY and CDR2 is SYGVKD. V shed 2 bases and J shed 0 bases, with 13 bases lying between them. CDR3 sequence reads: CAISERSVDMNTEAFF. The CDR3 nucleotides are TGTGCCATCAGTGAGCGGTCTGTCGACATGAACACTGAAGCTTTCTTT.

This clonotype has only a few counts. This rearrangement joins TRBV2 to TRBJ2-5; no clear D gene. V was cut by 3 bases and J by 5 bases, with 7 bases left in between. The CDR3 has 12 amino acids. Germline V gene sequence: CDR1 SNHLY, CDR2 FYNNEI. CDR3 amino acids: CASSEGMETQYF. DNA for the CDR3: TGTGCCAGCAGTGAGGGGATGGAGACCCAGTACTTC.

The rearrangement links TRBV12-3 or TRBV12-4 to TRBJ2-3, with unresolved D. The CDR3 sequence is 12 residues long. Trimming stripped 5 bases from V and 6 bases from J, with 9 bases between. As DNA, the CDR3 is TGTGCCAGCAGTATCCTCGGGGATACGCAGTATTTT. Translated: CASSILGDTQYF.

V gene TRBV2 combines with J gene TRBJ2-5, with 10 bases matching TRBD1. The J segment lost 5 bases and the V segment lost 6 bases, leaving 6 bases of the junction unmatched. The CDR3 has 14 amino acids. Germline V gene lookup returns CDR1 SNHLY and CDR2 FYNNEI. CDR3 amino acids: CASSDRGLGETQYF. Written as DNA, the CDR3 is TGTGCCAGCAGCGACAGGGGGCTGGGGGAGACCCAGTACTTC. Full variable domain (outside the CDR3, taken from reference TRBV2 and TRBJ2-5): EPEVTQTPSHQVTQMGQEVILRCVPISNHLYFYWYRQILGQKVEFLVSFYNNEISEKSEIFDDQFSVERPDGSNFTLKIRSTKLEDSAMYFCASSDRGLGETQYFGPGTRLLVL.

This clonotype was counted only a few times. V is TRBV2 and J is TRBJ2-7; D remains ambiguous. Germline CDR1 reads SNHLY; CDR2 reads FYNNEI. This CDR3 comprises 14 residues. V lost 2 bases, J lost 6 bases, and 14 bases lay in between. The CDR3 DNA reads TGTGCCAGCAGTGAAAGGCGGTTCCTAGGCGAGCAGTACTTC. The encoded protein is CASSERRFLGEQYF.

The chain carries TRBV10-3 and TRBJ2-7, with 7 bases matching TRBD2. Germline V CDR1 and CDR2: ENHRY, SYGVKD. The CDR3 has 13 residues. After removal of 4 bases from V and 3 bases from J, the junction contained 3 bases not matched to a gene. The CDR3 DNA reads as TGTGCCATCAGTGGGGGGGGAGACTACGAGCAGTACTTC. As protein: CAISGGGDYEQYF.

The gene calls are TRBV2 and TRBJ2-3, with D possibly TRBD2 on 5 matching bases. The V end was cut by 4 bases, the J end by 4 bases, with 9 bases between. The germline V gene has CDR1 SNHLY and CDR2 FYNNEI. The CDR3 is 13 amino acids. DNA of the CDR3: TGTGCCAGCAGTGGGGAGCACGCAGATACGCAGTATTTT. It translates to CASSGEHADTQYF.

A few counts support this clonotype. The CDR3 bases are TGCAGCGCCGAGCGGGCTCCTAGCACAGATACGCAGTATTTT. Translated, it gives CSAERAPSTDTQYF. This chain links TRBV29-1 with TRBJ2-3, with D tentatively TRBD2 (6 bases). CDR1 SQVTM and CDR2 ANQGSEA come from the germline V gene. The CDR3 runs to 14 residues. Between the trimmed V and J ends, which lost 7 bases and 0 bases, there was a span of 14 bases.

The sample holds a few counts of this clonotype. The gene calls are TRBV7-6 and TRBJ2-5, with D tentatively TRBD2 (6 bases). Per the germline V gene, CDR1 is SGHVS and CDR2 is FNYEAQ. The V end lost 4 bases, the J end lost 5 bases, and 14 bases lay between the germline ends. The CDR3 runs 14 residues. Here the CDR3 reads CASSSFGRLETQYF. CDR3 sequence (DNA): TGTGCCAGCAGCTCATTCGGGAGATTGGAGACCCAGTACTTC.

This clonotype was picked up a small number of times. V and J are TRBV28 and TRBJ1-2, with 7 bases identical to TRBD1. From germline, CDR1 is MDHEN and CDR2 SYDVKM. The CDR3 extends over 13 amino acids. The J segment lost 2 bases and the V segment lost 6 bases, leaving 3 bases of the junction unmatched. CDR3 bases: TGTGCCAGCAGACAGGGACAGAACTATGGCTACACCTTC. This codes for CASRQGQNYGYTF.

The chain couples TRBV12-3 or TRBV12-4 to TRBJ2-2; unclear D gene. CDR3 size: 14 residues. V gave up 3 bases and J gave up 6 bases, with 11 bases separating them. The CDR3 protein is CASSFAGSPGELFF. CDR3 bases: TGTGCCAGCAGTTTCGCAGGTAGCCCCGGGGAGCTGTTTTTT.

This clonotype was detected a few times. This rearrangement joins TRBV7-8 to TRBJ2-2; 13 bases are shared with TRBD2. Losses at the gene ends were 5 bases for V and 1 base for J; bases not matched to a gene: 7. CDR1 is SGHVS, CDR2 FQNEAQ, per germline. The CDR3 runs to 18 residues. In nucleotides, the CDR3 is TGTGCCAGCAGCCATAGACTAGCGGGGGGCCGGAACACCGGGGAGCTGTTTTTT. This encodes CASSHRLAGGRNTGELFF.

This clonotype was seen a few times. The rearrangement uses TRBV5-1 and TRBJ2-7; D is tentatively TRBD1 or TRBD2 (5 bases each). Germline-derived CDR1 and CDR2 are SGHRS and YFSETQ. V was cut by 2 bases and J by 0 bases, with 24 bases left in between. The CDR3 runs to 19 residues. The CDR3 is CASSLRDGTSRRNSYEQYF. CDR3 bases: TGCGCCAGCAGCTTACGGGACGGGACCAGTCGACGGAACTCCTACGAGCAGTACTTC.

This clonotype was seen many times. This chain connects TRBV28 to TRBJ2-3; 11 positions match TRBD2. The CDR3 has 16 amino acids. The germline V gene encodes CDR1 MDHEN and CDR2 SYDVKM. The ends lost 2 bases at V and 4 bases at J; junction bases unmatched: 5. CDR3 sequence (DNA): TGTGCCAGCAGTTTACATACTAGCGGGAGTTCAGATACGCAGTATTTT. Translated: CASSLHTSGSSDTQYF.